The clone carrying this T cell receptor (beta chain) was detected a few times. The data derive from a study of blood T cells in healthy people across ages. The overall study: Template-switching capture recovered about one barcoded beta molecule per two T cells.

With a J-beta primer mix and a sample-barcoded 5' primer, a second PCR ran 7 to 11 cycles. Each cDNA was tagged by a template-switch adaptor containing 12 random nucleotides. TCRdb independently ran MiXCR on the 5' RACE reads; one entry per CDR3 protein. This table has 450,000 to 700,000 distinct CDR3 sequences, 25% to 30% appearing once. They isolated at least 7 million PBMCs from each sample. The CDR3 covers 15 residues. Germline lookup yields CDR1 MGHDK and CDR2 SYGVNS. V lost 3 bases and J lost 8, with 16 bases in between. This TCR derives from a woman in her seventies in good health. Sequenced material: blood. V usage is TRBV25-1 and J usage is TRBJ1-4; D possibly corresponds to TRBD1 (5 bases). The CDR3 DNA reads as TGTGCCAGCAGTGACGGTAGGGCCGGGGGGGAAAAACTGTTTTTT. It is translated as CASSDGRAGGEKLFF.